The subject of this entry is one TCR beta chain. This entry is derived from a study of T cell responses to AZD1222 COVID-19 vaccine. Per germline, CDR1 MDHEN and CDR2 SYDVKM. The CDR3 runs 14 residues. V was clipped by 3 bases and J by 0 bases, with 6 bases between them. The repertoire was sequenced with immunoSEQ multiplex PCR; TCRdb's copy has only in-frame clones and lacks some. The data contain about 86,000 clones, approximately 78% of them singletons. The sequence came from an adult in good health. Sequences were derived from peripheral blood, sampled on day 0 of AZD1222 vaccination. V usage is TRBV28 and J usage is TRBJ1-3; D is uncertain. This CDR3 is CASSFESSGNTIYF. The CDR3 DNA reads as TGTGCCAGCAGTTTCGAGAGCTCTGGAAACACCATATATTTT.